The next 20 T cell receptor beta chains were all read from a single sample in a study of T cells after yellow fever vaccination. Each CDR3 protein gets one entry after TCRdb re-called the 5' RACE reads with MiXCR. The sample holds under 150,000 distinct CDR3 sequences, roughly 8% seen once. The sequencing used CD4+ T cells sorted from PBMCs, collected 5 days after the yellow fever booster vaccination. The receptor set was obtained from a man aged 25 to 45 who received the YFV17D yellow fever vaccine.

This clonotype occurred many times. This chain uses TRBV27 with TRBJ2-1, with D perhaps given as TRBD1 or TRBD2 (5 bases each). CDR1 is MNHEY and CDR2 is SMNVEV in the germline V gene (reference sequence). The CDR3 length is 16 residues. Trimming took off 2 bases at V and 2 bases at J, with 13 bases between the two ends. CDR3 residues: CASSLEGRQPYNEQFF. The DNA for the CDR3 is TGTGCCAGCAGTTTAGAGGGACGCCAACCCTACAATGAGCAGTTCTTC.

This clonotype was found many times. V usage is TRBV28 and J usage is TRBJ1-2; D is undetermined. The CDR3 runs to 8 residues. The V gene lost 8 bases and the J gene lost 8 bases, with 3 bases spanning the gap. The germline V gene encodes CDR1 MDHEN and CDR2 SYDVKM. CDR3 loop: CASGGYTF. The CDR3 DNA follows: TGTGCCAGCGGGGGCTACACCTTC.

Only a few counts were recorded for this clonotype. The rearrangement uses TRBV4-2 and TRBJ2-1, with D possibly matching TRBD2 (5 bases). The V and J ends lost 1 base and 7 bases respectively, with 11 bases between them. Germline V gene sequence: CDR1 LGHNA, CDR2 YNFKEQ. This CDR3 is built from 14 residues. CDR3 bases: TGTGCCAGCAGCCAAGGGGGAAGAGGGAATGAGCAGTTCTTC. Amino acids: CASSQGGRGNEQFF.

This clonotype was observed many times. Here the CDR3 reads CASSLAGEGYQPQHF. In nucleotides, the CDR3 is TGCGCCAGCAGCTTGGCCGGGGAGGGGTATCAGCCCCAGCATTTT. The rearrangement joins TRBV5-1 to TRBJ1-5; weak D call: TRBD1 (5 bases). V was trimmed by 0 bases and J by 5 bases, leaving 12 bases between them. Germline CDR1 SGHRS, CDR2 YFSETQ. The CDR3 loop spans 15 amino acids.

This clonotype was observed many times. The genes are TRBV20-1 and TRBJ1-2, with 7 positions matching TRBD1. The CDR3 is made up of 14 amino acids. With V trimmed by 4 bases and J by 2 bases, 7 bases remained unmatched. CDR1 DFQATT and CDR2 SNEGSKA come from the germline V gene (reference sequence). The CDR3 DNA reads TGCAGTGCTACCACGACAGGGTCAAACTATGGCTACACCTTC. Translation gives CSATTTGSNYGYTF.

The sample holds many counts of this clonotype. The chain links TRBV7-9 to TRBJ1-1; 7 bases map to TRBD1. V lost 6 bases, J lost 3 bases, and 10 bases stayed unmatched. The CDR3 length is 15 residues. The germline V gene encodes CDR1 SEHNR and CDR2 FQNEAQ (reference sequence). CDR3 bases: TGTGCCAGCAGTCCCCGACAGGGAATGGACACTGAAGCTTTCTTT. Its translation is CASSPRQGMDTEAFF.

The sample holds many counts of this clonotype. The genes are TRBV12-3 or TRBV12-4 and TRBJ1-1, with TRBD1 matching over 11 bases. This CDR3 has 11 residues. V lost 6 bases to trimming and J lost 11 bases; unmatched junction nucleotides: 2. The CDR3 DNA reads TGTGCCAGCAGGGGGACAGGGGGTGCTTTCTTT. This sequence encodes CASRGTGGAFF.

This clonotype showed up many times. The chain uses TRBV29-1 and TRBJ2-5; D is ambiguous. The CDR3 is 13 amino acids. CDR1 is SQVTM, CDR2 ANQGSEA, per germline. Trimming left V 8 bases short and J 1 base short, with 14 bases between. CDR3 nucleotide sequence: TGCAGCCACCGTAGGTGGGTCCAAGAGACCCAGTACTTC. Protein product: CSHRRWVQETQYF.

This clonotype was seen many times. This sequence joins TRBV19 and TRBJ2-4; no reliable D call. The CDR3 covers 16 residues. Germline V gives CDR1 LNHDA, CDR2 SQIVND (reference sequence). Trimming removed 4 bases at V and 0 bases at J, with 13 bases between. The CDR3 here is CASSSDKTIAKNIQYF. CDR3 sequence (DNA): TGTGCCAGTAGTAGCGACAAAACTATAGCCAAAAACATTCAGTACTTC.

The chain employs TRBV20-1 and TRBJ1-3, with D unresolved. Germline lookup yields CDR1 DFQATT and CDR2 SNEGSKA (reference sequence). V lost 5 bases and J lost 0, with 14 bases in between. The CDR3 has 15 residues. CDR3 residues: CSAWTVRDSGNTIYF. CDR3 in DNA: TGCAGTGCTTGGACGGTCCGGGACTCTGGAAACACCATATATTTT.

Many counts were recorded for this clonotype. This rearrangement joins TRBV7-9 to TRBJ2-7; D gene uncertain. The germline V gene has CDR1 SEHNR and CDR2 FQNEAQ (reference sequence). Trimming removed 1 base from V and 2 bases from J, with 6 bases in between. CDR3 length: 13 amino acids. CDR3 in DNA: TGTGCCAGCAGCTTAGATTTCCCCTACGAGCAGTACTTC. This encodes CASSLDFPYEQYF.

The table lists this clonotype with many counts. The chain is built from TRBV18 and TRBJ2-3, with TRBD2 matching over 14 bases. J was trimmed by 4 bases and V by 3 bases; bases with no gene match: 12. Germline V gene data show CDR1 as KGHSH and CDR2 as LQKENI. The CDR3 has 19 residues. The CDR3 DNA reads as TGTGCCAGCTCACCCCTGCCGGGGACTAGCGGGAGCAGCTCAGATACGCAGTATTTT. This translates into CASSPLPGTSGSSSDTQYF.

A few counts support this clonotype. This sequence may be a read error, since a much larger clone differs from it by one base. V and J are TRBV28 and TRBJ1-1; D gene ambiguous. Germline CDR1 is MDHEN and CDR2 is SYDVKM. The ends were cut back, 8 bases at V and 5 bases at J, with 12 bases in the middle. The CDR3 is 12 residues long. CDR3 nucleotide sequence: TGTGCCAGCTGGGCCACGGAGACTGAAGCTTTCTTT. This translates into CASWATETEAFF.

This clonotype was seen ten or more times. The CDR3 nucleotides read TGTGCCACCAGTGATAGCGGGCACTTGGATGATACGCAGTATTTT. Amino acids: CATSDSGHLDDTQYF. The chain recombines TRBV24-1 with TRBJ2-3, with D perhaps matching TRBD2 (6 bases). The germline CDR1 and CDR2 sequences are KGHDR and SFDVKD. V lost 3 bases to trimming and J lost 6 bases, with 15 bases between them. The CDR3 is 15 residues long.

This clonotype came up many times. The gene calls are TRBV20-1 and TRBJ2-2; unclear D gene. Germline lookup yields CDR1 DFQATT and CDR2 SNEGSKA (reference sequence). This CDR3 is 14 amino acids long. Trimming left V 1 base short and J 2 bases short, with 8 bases between. For the CDR3, the DNA is TGCAGTGCTAGAGGTTCGAGAAACACCGGGGAGCTGTTTTTT. Encoded protein: CSARGSRNTGELFF.

This clonotype was counted at least ten times. This chain links TRBV20-1 with TRBJ2-1; D is perhaps TRBD1 (5 bases). The V end lost 8 bases, the J end lost 4 bases, and 12 bases lay between the germline ends. CDR1 is DFQATT, CDR2 SNEGSKA, per germline (reference sequence). This CDR3 has 12 residues. In DNA form, the CDR3 reads TGCAGTCCCAAGGGGTCGTACAATGAGCAGTTCTTC. It codes for CSPKGSYNEQFF.

This clonotype was picked up many times. The chain is built from TRBV29-1 and TRBJ2-2, with TRBD1 matching over 8 bases. The germline V gene encodes CDR1 SQVTM and CDR2 ANQGSEA. This CDR3 is 14 amino acids long. The V segment lost 7 bases and the J segment 4 bases; nucleotides outside the gene matches: 8. CDR3 in amino acids: CSAIDRGLTGELFF. The CDR3 DNA sequence: TGCAGCGCCATAGACAGGGGACTCACCGGGGAGCTGTTTTTT.

This clonotype came up many times. The rearrangement links TRBV20-1 to TRBJ1-1; 9 bases line up with TRBD1. The ends lost 5 bases at V and 5 bases at J; junction bases unmatched: 6. The germline V gene encodes CDR1 DFQATT and CDR2 SNEGSKA (reference sequence). The CDR3 has 13 amino acids. CDR3 sequence (DNA): TGCAGTGCTCAGGGACAGGGTCGTACTGAAGCTTTCTTT. Its protein product is CSAQGQGRTEAFF.

This clonotype was detected ten times or more. The V and J genes are TRBV7-9 and TRBJ2-1; 8 nucleotides align to TRBD2. There are 13 residues in the CDR3. V lost 2 bases to trimming and J lost 15 bases; unmatched junction nucleotides: 9. Germline V CDR1 and CDR2: SEHNR, FQNEAQ (reference sequence). The chain's CDR3 is CASSLQVREVGFF. The CDR3, as DNA: TGTGCCAGCAGCTTACAGGTGCGGGAGGTCGGGTTCTTC. The full variable domain, in which reference TRBV7-9 and TRBJ2-1 provide the parts outside the CDR3, is DTGVSQNPRHKITKRGQNVTFRCDPISEHNRLYWYRQTLGQGPEFLTYFQNEAQLEKSRLLSDRFSAERPKGSFSTLEIQRTEQGDSAMYLCASSLQVREVGFFGPGTRLTVL.

This clonotype was seen ten or more times. This chain joins TRBV5-1 and TRBJ1-2, with no clear D. Germline V gene data show CDR1 as SGHRS and CDR2 as YFSETQ. The CDR3 runs 13 residues. Between the trimmed V and J ends, which lost 2 bases and 3 bases, there was a span of 8 bases. CDR3 in DNA: TGCGCCAGCAGCTTATCCGGAGACTATGGCTACACCTTC. Translated: CASSLSGDYGYTF. Using reference TRBV5-1 and TRBJ1-2 for the parts outside the CDR3, the full variable domain is KAGVTQTPRYLIKTRGQQVTLSCSPISGHRSVSWYQQTPGQGLQFLFEYFSETQRNKGNFPGRFSGRQFSNSRSEMNVSTLELGDSALYLCASSLSGDYGYTFGSGTRLTVV.